The clone carrying this T cell receptor (beta chain) was seen only a few times. The antigen remains undetermined. It was RNA transcripts that yielded the amplified TCR beta CDR3 regions. The HTBI primer set drove a first-round RT-PCR of the TCR CDR3. MiXCR was run by TCRdb on the multiplex PCR reads, yielding one entry per CDR3 protein. In the table there are around 300,000 distinct CDR3 sequences, around 20% of which are singletons. Germline CDR1 and CDR2: SNHLY and FYNNEI. The CDR3 length is 13 residues. The V and J ends lost 7 bases and 1 base respectively, with 10 bases between them. This record belongs to a study of T cells in Graves' hyperthyroidism and ophthalmopathy. Study observations and caveats: Most expanded thyroid clonotypes above 0.001 also appeared in blood.

The chain is built from TRBV2 and TRBJ1-1, with D perhaps matching TRBD1 (5 bases). This clonotype was sampled from a man aged 30-40 years with Graves' ophthalmopathy. Sequences were obtained from blood. The DNA for the CDR3 is TGTGCCAGCATGGGGGGGTGGAACACTGAAGCTTTCTTT. It translates to CASMGGWNTEAFF.